Following are 24 T cell receptor beta chains from one sample sequenced in a study of somatic mutations in cytotoxic T cells in rheumatoid arthritis listed by TCRdb under 2017. The method was the immunoSEQ multiplex PCR assay. In TCRdb, the immuneACCESS table is reduced to in-frame sequences with V and J assigned. These tables do not hold every clone; where another copy was compared, an unresolved V gene accounts for under half, and the others remain unexplained. This sample comprises 10,000 to 12,000 clones, around 77% of them detected only once. About a fifth of the sample goes to the ten largest clones. The specimen was CD8+ T cells sorted from blood. All receptors come from a man aged 45 to 65 in good health.

This chain uses TRBV2 with TRBJ2-7; the D gene is possibly TRBD1 (6 bases). Between the trimmed V and J ends, which lost 5 bases and 1 base, there was a span of 12 bases. CDR1 and CDR2 from the germline V gene are SNHLY and FYNNEI. The CDR3 is 14 amino acids. DNA for the CDR3: TGTGCCAGCAGTCAAGGACAGAGGTCCTACGAGCAGTACTTC. Translating it yields CASSQGQRSYEQYF.

This chain uses TRBV19 with TRBJ2-7, with a weak D call TRBD2 (6 bases). V was clipped by 7 bases and J by 2 bases, with 24 bases between them. The length of the CDR3 is 17 residues. Germline assignment: CDR1 LNHDA and CDR2 SQIVND (reference sequence). The CDR3 coding sequence is TGTGCCAGTACCGACTCACCTAACGGGACTTTGGCCTACGAGCAGTACTTC. Its protein is CASTDSPNGTLAYEQYF.

The rearrangement joins TRBV7-9 to TRBJ1-1, with D unresolved. CDR3 size: 14 residues. Germline-derived CDR1 and CDR2 are SEHNR and FQNEAQ (reference sequence). V lost 2 bases and J lost 0, with 7 bases in between. CDR3 in DNA: TGTGCCAGCAGCTTACCAGGTCTGAACACTGAAGCTTTCTTT. Protein product: CASSLPGLNTEAFF.

This rearrangement joins TRBV7-8 to TRBJ2-7, with 7 bases fitting TRBD1. Trimming removed 5 bases from V and 2 bases from J; junction bases left unmatched: 9. Germline V gives CDR1 SGHVS, CDR2 FQNEAQ. The length of the CDR3 is 15 residues. The CDR3 is CASSPLDRLTYEQYF. The CDR3 bases are TGTGCCAGCAGCCCCTTGGACAGGCTGACCTACGAGCAGTACTTC.

The sample holds one count of this clone. The chain recombines TRBV13 with TRBJ2-2, with 8 bases aligning to TRBD2. This CDR3 comprises 15 residues. Germline values: CDR1 PRHDT, CDR2 FYEKMQ (reference sequence). J was trimmed by 7 bases and V by 5 bases; bases with no gene match: 9. The CDR3 spells CASSKGGLGIGELFF. The CDR3 bases are TGTGCCAGCAGCAAGGGGGGACTAGGGATCGGGGAGCTGTTTTTT.

V usage is TRBV7-9 and J usage is TRBJ2-3; 11 positions match TRBD2. Germline V gene sequence: CDR1 SEHNR, CDR2 FQNEAQ (reference sequence). After removal of 7 bases from V and 2 bases from J, the junction contained 8 bases not matched to a gene. The CDR3 totals 16 residues. The CDR3 bases are TGTGCCAGCAACCCCCTAGCGGGGGGCACCACAGATACGCAGTATTTT. Amino acid sequence: CASNPLAGGTTDTQYF.

V usage is TRBV27 and J usage is TRBJ2-7, with 10 bases identical to TRBD1. The CDR3 is 15 amino acids. J was trimmed by 3 bases and V by 5 bases; bases with no gene match: 7. Per germline, CDR1 MNHEY and CDR2 SMNVEV (reference sequence). The CDR3 sequence is CASSPGTGVYYEQYF. CDR3 nucleotide sequence: TGTGCCAGCAGTCCCGGGACAGGGGTCTACTACGAGCAGTACTTC.

Within the sample, this clone is medium-sized (0.01 to 0.1%). J is TRBJ2-3 and V is TRBV7-9; 7 nucleotides match TRBD1. V shed 6 bases and J 2 bases; nucleotides not matched to a gene: 2. Germline CDR1 SEHNR, CDR2 FQNEAQ (reference sequence). This CDR3 has 13 amino acids. The CDR3 sequence: CASRQGNTDTQYF. CDR3 coding DNA: TGTGCCAGCAGACAGGGGAACACAGATACGCAGTATTTT.

This sequence joins TRBV6-5 and TRBJ2-5; TRBD2 matches at 8 bases. In germline, CDR1 is MNHEY, CDR2 SVGAGI. With 4 bases clipped from V and 4 bases from J, the junction kept 11 bases outside the gene matches. This CDR3 has 16 amino acids. CDR3 bases: TGTGCCAGCAGTTCCCTCGGGTCCGGGAGGGTAGAGACCCAGTACTTC. Translation gives CASSSLGSGRVETQYF.

This clone was picked up a small number of times. The chain uses TRBV30 and TRBJ2-5; D is perhaps TRBD2 (6 bases). CDR1 is GTSNPN and CDR2 is SVGIG in the germline V gene (reference sequence). The V end was cut by 2 bases, the J end by 4 bases, with 14 bases between. The length of the CDR3 is 14 residues. The CDR3 here is CAWSTLRLGETQYF. The CDR3 DNA is TGTGCCTGGAGTACCCTGAGACTAGGAGAGACCCAGTACTTC.

This chain links TRBV19 with TRBJ1-1; no reliable D call. CDR3 length: 14 residues. V gave up 6 bases and J gave up 4 bases, with 15 bases separating them. Germline V gene sequence: CDR1 LNHDA, CDR2 SQIVND (reference sequence). The DNA of the CDR3 is TGTGCCAGTAGCCCCGATGGGGAGGGCACTGAAGCTTTCTTT. It specifies CASSPDGEGTEAFF.

This chain uses TRBV18 with TRBJ1-2, with a tentative D call TRBD1 (5 bases). This CDR3 region has 15 residues. V was pared by 5 bases and J by 4 bases, with 17 bases between. Germline values: CDR1 KGHSH, CDR2 LQKENI. The CDR3 DNA is TGTGCCAGCTCATCGTCGGGGGAAGACGGCTATGGCTACACCTTC. Translation: CASSSSGEDGYGYTF. The whole variable domain, filled in from reference TRBV18 and TRBJ1-2, reads NAGVMQNPRHLVRRRGQEARLRCSPMKGHSHVYWYRQLPEEGLKFMVYLQKENIIDESGMPKERFSAEFPKEGPSILRIQQVVRGDSAAYFCASSSSGEDGYGYTFGSGTRLTVV.

The rearrangement joins TRBV7-8 to TRBJ2-1; TRBD2 aligns across 11 bases. V shed 3 bases and J 6 bases; nucleotides not matched to a gene: 10. CDR3 length: 17 residues. Germline V gene lookup returns CDR1 SGHVS and CDR2 FQNEAQ. The CDR3 loop reads CASSFNPGLAGINEQFF. The CDR3 DNA reads as TGTGCCAGCAGCTTTAACCCCGGACTAGCGGGCATCAATGAGCAGTTCTTC.

This clone was recorded a few times. This chain uses TRBV7-2 with TRBJ2-2, with unresolved D. There are 13 residues in the CDR3. Trimming pared 5 bases from V and 6 bases from J, leaving 10 bases between. CDR1 and CDR2 from the germline V gene are SGHTA and FQGNSA. The CDR3 is CASSTIYPGELFF. DNA of the CDR3: TGTGCCAGCAGCACGATCTATCCCGGGGAGCTGTTTTTT. Supplemented by reference TRBV7-2 and TRBJ2-2, the full variable domain reads GAGVSQSPSNKVTEKGKDVELRCDPISGHTALYWYRQSLGQGLEFLIYFQGNSAPDKSGLPSDRFSAERTGGSVSTLTIQRTQQEDSAVYLCASSTIYPGELFFGEGSRLTVL.

This clone is termed medium-sized. The rearrangement joins TRBV6-5 to TRBJ1-2; 7 bases align to TRBD1. CDR1 and CDR2 from the germline V gene are MNHEY and SVGAGI. V trimming: 0 bases; J trimming: 8 bases; junction bases outside the gene matches: 12. This CDR3 spans 16 amino acids. CDR3 sequence: CASSYSRTGLNFGYTF. DNA of the CDR3: TGTGCCAGCAGTTACTCGAGGACAGGACTGAACTTCGGCTACACCTTC.

The chain carries TRBV7-2 and TRBJ1-1; 7 positions match TRBD1. After removal of 4 bases from V and 5 bases from J, the junction contained 4 bases not matched to a gene. Per germline, CDR1 SGHTA and CDR2 FQGNSA. The CDR3 has 13 amino acids. The CDR3 bases are TGTGCCAGCAGCTCGACAGGGTGGACTGAAGCTTTCTTT. Encoded protein: CASSSTGWTEAFF. The entire variable domain, with the rest obtained from reference TRBV7-2 and TRBJ1-1, is as follows: GAGVSQSPSNKVTEKGKDVELRCDPISGHTALYWYRQSLGQGLEFLIYFQGNSAPDKSGLPSDRFSAERTGGSVSTLTIQRTQQEDSAVYLCASSSTGWTEAFFGQGTRLTVV.

V usage is TRBV6-5 and J usage is TRBJ2-2; 7 bases are shared with TRBD1. Germline-derived CDR1 and CDR2 are MNHEY and SVGAGI. The V gene end was trimmed by 5 bases and the J gene end by 4 bases; junction bases not matched to a gene: 7. This CDR3 contains 15 residues. The CDR3 spells CASSPGTDLTGELFF. As DNA, the CDR3 is TGTGCCAGCAGTCCCGGGACAGACCTCACCGGGGAGCTGTTTTTT.

This chain connects TRBV19 to TRBJ2-7; 7 nucleotides align to TRBD1. Germline CDR1 LNHDA, CDR2 SQIVND (reference sequence). V gave up 5 bases and J gave up 2 bases; unmatched junction bases: 12. The CDR3 is 16 amino acids. The CDR3 DNA reads TGTGCCAGTAGTTCCTCCCGACAGGGCCCGACCTACGAGCAGTACTTC. It specifies CASSSSRQGPTYEQYF.

The table lists this clone with a few counts. This chain joins TRBV5-1 and TRBJ2-7; D is possibly TRBD1 (6 bases). This CDR3 contains 14 residues. Trimming stripped 5 bases from V and 1 base from J, with 13 bases between. The V gene's germline CDR1 is SGHRS and CDR2 YFSETQ. The CDR3 region has the DNA TGCGCCAGCAGTTCGAAAGACAGGTCCTACGAGCAGTACTTC. It yields the protein CASSSKDRSYEQYF.

The chain combines TRBV5-6 with TRBJ2-7; 9 positions agree with TRBD1. Germline V lookup: CDR1 SGHDT, CDR2 YYEEEE. J was trimmed by 0 bases and V by 4 bases; bases with no gene match: 11. The CDR3 is 17 amino acids. The DNA for the CDR3 is TGTGCCAGCAGCCCGGACGGACAGGGGATTAGCTCCTACGAGCAGTACTTC. Translating gives CASSPDGQGISSYEQYF. The full variable domain, its missing parts supplied by reference TRBV5-6 and TRBJ2-7, is DAGVTQSPTHLIKTRGQQVTLRCSPKSGHDTVSWYQQALGQGPQFIFQYYEEEERQRGNFPDRFSGHQFPNYSSELNVNALLLGDSALYLCASSPDGQGISSYEQYFGPGTRLTVT.

V gene TRBV16 combines with J gene TRBJ2-1; the match to TRBD1 covers 10 bases. V gave up 4 bases and J gave up 8 bases; unmatched junction bases: 2. CDR3 length equals 13 residues. From germline, CDR1 is KGHSY and CDR2 FQNENV. CDR3 nucleotide sequence: TGTGCCAGCAGCCCAGACAGGGGGCATGAGCAGTTCTTC. Translated: CASSPDRGHEQFF.

The chain recombines TRBV7-9 with TRBJ1-2; D remains ambiguous. The CDR3 is 16 residues long. Between the trimmed V and J ends, which lost 1 base and 1 base, there was a span of 13 bases. The germline CDR1 and CDR2 sequences are SEHNR and FQNEAQ (reference sequence). CDR3 DNA: TGTGCCAGCAGCTTAGAGGTCGGGGATTTTAACTATGGCTACACCTTC. Translated: CASSLEVGDFNYGYTF. The full variable domain, completed using reference TRBV7-9 and TRBJ1-2, is DTGVSQNPRHKITKRGQNVTFRCDPISEHNRLYWYRQTLGQGPEFLTYFQNEAQLEKSRLLSDRFSAERPKGSFSTLEIQRTEQGDSAMYLCASSLEVGDFNYGYTFGSGTRLTVV.

This clone has a handful of counts. The chain combines TRBV4-3 with TRBJ1-2; D call uncertain. Trimming took 1 base from V and 0 from J, leaving 9 bases between them. CDR1 and CDR2 (germline): LGHNA, YSLEER. This CDR3 comprises 15 residues. The CDR3 loop reads CASSQAYSANYGYTF. The CDR3 DNA reads as TGCGCCAGCAGCCAAGCATATTCGGCTAACTATGGCTACACCTTC.

This clone is termed hyperexpanded. The chain employs TRBV7-9 and TRBJ1-5, with a tentative D call TRBD1 (5 bases). Looked up from germline, CDR1 is SEHNR and CDR2 is FQNEAQ (reference sequence). The CDR3 is 15 residues long. Between the trimmed V and J ends, which lost 4 bases and 2 bases, there was a span of 12 bases. This CDR3 reads CASSSTAAGNQPQHF. The CDR3 DNA reads as TGTGCCAGCAGCTCGACAGCTGCGGGCAATCAGCCCCAGCATTTT.